One sample yielded the 13 T cell receptor beta chains listed below, sequenced in a study of T cell clusters in autoimmune cytopenias. TRB rearrangements were amplified by touch-down multiplex PCR with mixed TRB-A/B primers. Reprocessing the multiplex PCR reads, TCRdb reports a single entry for every CDR3 protein and omits DNA. The listing records about 8,100 distinct CDR3 sequences. Each sample's input was 200 to 300 ng genomic DNA, roughly 38,000 genome equivalents. The source material was peripheral blood. These receptors were taken from a human donor with an autoimmune cytopenia or autoimmune hepatitis (not recorded which).

According to its frequency, this clonotype is medium-sized. The V call is TRBV6-2 or TRBV6-3, the J call TRBJ2-6. The CDR3 covers 14 residues. Germline V gene sequence: CDR1 MNHEY, CDR2 SVGEGT. This CDR3 reads CASSYRGRANVLTF.

The genes are TRBV12-3 or TRBV12-4 and TRBJ1-1; no DNA is available, so the TRBD1 call from TCRdb remains unchecked. CDR3 length: 15 amino acids. The CDR3 sequence is CASSRNRGRNTEAFF.

V gene TRBV20-1 combines with J gene TRBJ1-2; TCRdb reports TRBD1, a call that lacks DNA to check it against. This CDR3 region has 13 residues. Germline CDR1 and CDR2: DFQATT and SNEGSKA (reference sequence). CDR3 loop: CSARVPGQGALTF.

The chain couples TRBV6-1 to TRBJ1-5; the D call of TRBD1 rests on TCRdb alone, since no DNA is present to check it. The CDR3 is made up of 16 amino acids. Germline lookup yields CDR1 MNHNS and CDR2 SASEGT. This chain's CDR3 is CASRNPGQPLRQPQHF.

This chain joins TRBV6-4 and TRBJ2-3; absent DNA, TCRdb's TRBD1 call cannot be checked. This CDR3 spans 14 amino acids. The V gene's germline CDR1 is MRHNA and CDR2 SNTAGT. The CDR3 is CASSDTGEADTQYF.

The chain is built from TRBV5-4 and TRBJ2-4. This CDR3 is built from 14 residues. Per the germline V gene, CDR1 is SGHNT and CDR2 is YYREEE (reference sequence). The CDR3: CASSERTAGNIQYF.

This clonotype is called medium-sized based on its frequency. The rearrangement uses TRBV6-5 and TRBJ1-2. This CDR3 comprises 12 residues. Germline V gene lookup returns CDR1 MNHEY and CDR2 SVGAGI. This CDR3 is CASRTGALGYTF.

According to its frequency, this clonotype is medium-sized. V and J are TRBV19 and TRBJ2-3; absent DNA, TCRdb's TRBD2 call cannot be checked. Germline CDR1 LNHDA, CDR2 SQIVND (reference sequence). The CDR3 has 15 amino acids. This chain's CDR3 is CASSIRDYPTDTQYF. The full variable domain, in which reference TRBV19 and TRBJ2-3 provide the parts outside the CDR3, is DGGITQSPKYLFRKEGQNVTLSCEQNLNHDAMYWYRQDPGQGLRLIYYSQIVNDFQKGDIAEGYSVSREKKESFPLTVTSAQKNPTAFYLCASSIRDYPTDTQYFGPGTRLTVL.

This clonotype is called medium-sized based on its frequency. This chain links TRBV19 with TRBJ2-2; TCRdb reports TRBD1, a call that lacks DNA to check it against. The CDR3 sequence is 17 residues long. The germline V gene has CDR1 LNHDA and CDR2 SQIVND (reference sequence). CDR3 residues: CASKDDERQPNTGELFF. Looking up the rest from reference TRBV19 and TRBJ2-2 gives the full variable domain: DGGITQSPKYLFRKEGQNVTLSCEQNLNHDAMYWYRQDPGQGLRLIYYSQIVNDFQKGDIAEGYSVSREKKESFPLTVTSAQKNPTAFYLCASKDDERQPNTGELFFGEGSRLTVL.

This clonotype counts as medium-sized by frequency. The chain uses TRBV19 and TRBJ2-3. CDR1 LNHDA and CDR2 SQIVND come from the germline V gene (reference sequence). The CDR3 is 12 amino acids. The CDR3 is CASSPYTDTQYF.

This clonotype ranks as medium-sized (0.01 to 0.1%) in terms of frequency. This chain links TRBV5-1 with TRBJ2-3; TCRdb's assignment of TRBD1 cannot be checked, as there is no DNA. The CDR3 has 14 residues. Germline V gives CDR1 SGHRS, CDR2 YFSETQ. This CDR3 is CASSFGQGTYTQYF.

In terms of frequency, this clonotype is medium-sized. The chain employs TRBV27 and TRBJ2-1. The germline V gene encodes CDR1 MNHEY and CDR2 SMNVEV (reference sequence). The CDR3 consists of 13 residues. The chain's CDR3 is CASSPNPYNEQFF.

V and J are TRBV12-3 or TRBV12-4 and TRBJ2-7; TCRdb gives TRBD1 as the D gene, but with no DNA this cannot be confirmed. The CDR3 spans 13 residues. This CDR3 is CASSVTGGHEQYF.